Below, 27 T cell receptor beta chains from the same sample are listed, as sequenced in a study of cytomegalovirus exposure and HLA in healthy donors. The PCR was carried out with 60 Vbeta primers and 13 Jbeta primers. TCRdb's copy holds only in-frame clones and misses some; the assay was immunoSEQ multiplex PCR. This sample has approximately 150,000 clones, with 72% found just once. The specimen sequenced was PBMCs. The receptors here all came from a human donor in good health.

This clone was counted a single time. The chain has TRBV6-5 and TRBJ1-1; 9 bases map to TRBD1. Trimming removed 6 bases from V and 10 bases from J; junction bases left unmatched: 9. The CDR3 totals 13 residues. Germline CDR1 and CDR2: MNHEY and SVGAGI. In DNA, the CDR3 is TGTGCCAGCAGGGGACAGGGAGCCGCTGGAGCTTTCTTT. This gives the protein CASRGQGAAGAFF.

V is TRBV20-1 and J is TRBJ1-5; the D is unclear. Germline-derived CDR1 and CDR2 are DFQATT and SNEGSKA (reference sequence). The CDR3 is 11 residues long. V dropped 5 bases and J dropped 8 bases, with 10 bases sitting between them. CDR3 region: CSARWGEPQHF. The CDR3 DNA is TGCAGTGCTCGTTGGGGAGAGCCCCAGCATTTT.

The DNA for the CDR3 is TGTGCCAGCAGTCGGGAGAGTAGGGACAATGAGCAGTTCTTC. Its protein product is CASSRESRDNEQFF. The V call is TRBV5-4, the J call TRBJ2-1; the D gene is possibly TRBD2 (6 bases). Trimming removed 5 bases at V and 5 bases at J, with 14 bases between. CDR1 and CDR2 (germline): SGHNT, YYREEE (reference sequence). This CDR3 has 14 amino acids.

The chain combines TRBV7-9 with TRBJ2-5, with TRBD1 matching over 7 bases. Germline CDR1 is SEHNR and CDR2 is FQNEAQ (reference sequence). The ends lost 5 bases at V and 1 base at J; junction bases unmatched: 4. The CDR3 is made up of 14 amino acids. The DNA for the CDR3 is TGTGCCAGCAGCGCTTGGGACAGCCAAGAGACCCAGTACTTC. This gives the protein CASSAWDSQETQYF.

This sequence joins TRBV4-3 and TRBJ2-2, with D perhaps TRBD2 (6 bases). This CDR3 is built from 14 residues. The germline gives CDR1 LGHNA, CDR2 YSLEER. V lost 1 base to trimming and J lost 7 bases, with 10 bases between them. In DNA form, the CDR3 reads TGCGCCAGCAGCCAAGCGCGGGGCCACGGGGAGCTGTTTTTT. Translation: CASSQARGHGELFF.

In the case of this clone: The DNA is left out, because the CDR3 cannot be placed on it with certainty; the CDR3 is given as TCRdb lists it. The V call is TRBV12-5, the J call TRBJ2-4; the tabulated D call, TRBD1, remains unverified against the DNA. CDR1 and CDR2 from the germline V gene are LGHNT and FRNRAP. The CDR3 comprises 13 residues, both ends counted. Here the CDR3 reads CASGGWGQGNWYF.

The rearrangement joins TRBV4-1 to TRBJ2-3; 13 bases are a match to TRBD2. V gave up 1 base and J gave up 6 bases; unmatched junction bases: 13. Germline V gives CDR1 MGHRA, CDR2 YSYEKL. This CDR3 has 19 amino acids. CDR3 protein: CASSQVPPNQGLAGDTQYF. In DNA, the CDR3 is TGCGCCAGCAGCCAAGTTCCACCCAACCAGGGACTAGCGGGGGATACGCAGTATTTT.

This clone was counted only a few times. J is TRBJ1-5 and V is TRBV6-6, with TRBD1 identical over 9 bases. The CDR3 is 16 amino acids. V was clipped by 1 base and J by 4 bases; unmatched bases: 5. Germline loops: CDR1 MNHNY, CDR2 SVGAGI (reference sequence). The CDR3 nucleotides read TGTGCCAGCAGTTACTTCGGAGGACAGGGGAATCAGCCCCAGCATTTT. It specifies CASSYFGGQGNQPQHF.

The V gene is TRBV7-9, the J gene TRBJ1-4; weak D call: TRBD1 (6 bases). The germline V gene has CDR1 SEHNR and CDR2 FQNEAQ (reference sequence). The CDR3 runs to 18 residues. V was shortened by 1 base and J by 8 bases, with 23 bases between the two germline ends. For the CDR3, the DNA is TGTGCCAGCAGCTTAGAGGGGGTAAATAGAGGCCTGGGAGAAAAACTGTTTTTT. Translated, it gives CASSLEGVNRGLGEKLFF.

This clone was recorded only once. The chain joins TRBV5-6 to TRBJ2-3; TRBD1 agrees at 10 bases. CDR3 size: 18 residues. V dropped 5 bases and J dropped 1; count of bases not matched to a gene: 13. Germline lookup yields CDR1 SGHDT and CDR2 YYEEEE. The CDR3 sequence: CASSYDRGLWFGTDTQYF. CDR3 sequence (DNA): TGTGCCAGCAGTTATGACAGGGGGCTTTGGTTTGGCACAGATACGCAGTATTTT.

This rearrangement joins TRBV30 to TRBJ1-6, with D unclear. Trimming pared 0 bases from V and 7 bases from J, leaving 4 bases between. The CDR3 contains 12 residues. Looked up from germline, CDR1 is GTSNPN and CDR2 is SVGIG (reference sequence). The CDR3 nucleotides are TGTGCCTGGAGTGTACGGAATTCACCCCTCCACTTT. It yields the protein CAWSVRNSPLHF.

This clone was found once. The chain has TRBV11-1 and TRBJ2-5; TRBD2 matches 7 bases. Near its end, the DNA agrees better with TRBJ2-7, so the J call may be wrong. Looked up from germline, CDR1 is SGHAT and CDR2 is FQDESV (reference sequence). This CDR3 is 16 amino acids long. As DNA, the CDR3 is TGTGCCAGCAGCCCTCGGACAAGCGGGGCCTCCTACGAGCAGTACTTC. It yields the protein CASSPRTSGASYEQYF.

CDR3 sequence reads: CASSPDRGAVETQYF. CDR3 DNA sequence: TGTGCCAGCAGCCCGGACAGGGGAGCGGTGGAGACCCAGTACTTC. This chain links TRBV7-2 with TRBJ2-5, with TRBD1 identical over 9 bases. The junction had 9 bases not matched to a gene; V was cut back by 5 bases and J by 5 bases. Germline CDR1 SGHTA, CDR2 FQGNSA. This CDR3 has 15 residues.

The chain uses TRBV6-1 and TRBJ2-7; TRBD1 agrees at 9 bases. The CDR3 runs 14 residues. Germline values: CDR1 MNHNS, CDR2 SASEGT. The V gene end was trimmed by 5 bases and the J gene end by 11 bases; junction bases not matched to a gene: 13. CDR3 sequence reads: CASSRDRAQGEEYF. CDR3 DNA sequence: TGTGCCAGCAGTCGGGACAGGGCTCAAGGAGAGGAGTACTTC.

CDR3 sequence: CASSATGGAGNTIYF. Here the CDR3 DNA reads TGTGCCAGCAGCGCGACAGGGGGTGCTGGAAACACCATATATTTT. This sequence joins TRBV6-1 and TRBJ1-3, with TRBD1 identical over 9 bases. The CDR3 covers 15 residues. Trimming at V came to 6 bases and at J to 2 bases, leaving 5 bases not matched to a gene. Germline assignment: CDR1 MNHNS and CDR2 SASEGT.

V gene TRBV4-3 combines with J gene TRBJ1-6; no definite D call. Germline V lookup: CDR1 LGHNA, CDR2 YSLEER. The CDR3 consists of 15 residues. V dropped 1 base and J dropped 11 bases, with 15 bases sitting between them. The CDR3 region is CASSQGSRSFAPLHF. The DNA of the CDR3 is TGCGCCAGCAGCCAAGGATCACGGAGTTTTGCACCCCTCCACTTT.

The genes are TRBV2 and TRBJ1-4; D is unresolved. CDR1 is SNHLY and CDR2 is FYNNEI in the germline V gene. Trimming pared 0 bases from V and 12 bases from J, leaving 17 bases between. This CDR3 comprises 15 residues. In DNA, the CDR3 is TGTGCCAGCAGTGAAGCGCTCTCCATAAGGGAGGAACTGTTTTTT. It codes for CASSEALSIREELFF.

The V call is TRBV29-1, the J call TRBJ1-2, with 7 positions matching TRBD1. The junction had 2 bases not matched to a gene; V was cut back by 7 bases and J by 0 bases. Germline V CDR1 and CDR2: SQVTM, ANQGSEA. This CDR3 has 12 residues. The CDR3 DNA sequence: TGCAGCGCAGGGACAGCTAACTATGGCTACACCTTC. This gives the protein CSAGTANYGYTF. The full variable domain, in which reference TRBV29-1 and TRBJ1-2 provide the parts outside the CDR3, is SAVISQKPSRDICQRGTSLTIQCQVDSQVTMMFWYRQQPGQSLTLIATANQGSEATYESGFVIDKFPISRPNLTFSTLTVSNMSPEDSSIYLCSAGTANYGYTFGSGTRLTVV.

CDR3 in amino acids: CASSGETGYEQYF. In nucleotides, the CDR3 is TGTGCCAGCAGCGGGGAAACAGGTTACGAGCAGTACTTC. The chain carries TRBV11-2 and TRBJ2-7; the D gene is possibly TRBD1 (5 bases). The germline gives CDR1 SGHAT, CDR2 FQNNGV. The CDR3 covers 13 residues. V lost 5 bases to trimming and J lost 4 bases, with 12 bases between them.

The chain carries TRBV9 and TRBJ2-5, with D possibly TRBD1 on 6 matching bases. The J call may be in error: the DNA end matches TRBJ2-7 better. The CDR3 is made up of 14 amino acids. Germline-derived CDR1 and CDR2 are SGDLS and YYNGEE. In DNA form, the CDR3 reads TGTGCCAGCAGCGTAGCCGACGGACAGTACGAGCAGTACTTC. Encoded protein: CASSVADGQYEQYF.

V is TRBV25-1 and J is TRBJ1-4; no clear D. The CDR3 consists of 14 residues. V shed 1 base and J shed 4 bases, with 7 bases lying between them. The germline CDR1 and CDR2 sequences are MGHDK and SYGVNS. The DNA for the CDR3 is TGTGCCAGCAGTGAATCCCAGTTTAATGAAAAACTGTTTTTT. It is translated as CASSESQFNEKLFF.

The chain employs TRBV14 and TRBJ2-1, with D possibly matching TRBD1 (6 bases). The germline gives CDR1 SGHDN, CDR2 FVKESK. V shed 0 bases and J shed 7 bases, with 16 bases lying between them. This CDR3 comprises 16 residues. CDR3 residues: CASSQDGAGDANEQFF. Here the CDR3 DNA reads TGTGCCAGCAGCCAAGATGGGGCAGGGGACGCGAATGAGCAGTTCTTC.

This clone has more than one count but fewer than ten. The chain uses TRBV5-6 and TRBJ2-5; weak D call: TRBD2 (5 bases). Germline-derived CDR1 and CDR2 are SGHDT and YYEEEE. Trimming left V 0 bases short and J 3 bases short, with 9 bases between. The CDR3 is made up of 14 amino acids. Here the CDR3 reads CASSLVPGKETQYF. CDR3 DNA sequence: TGTGCCAGCAGCTTGGTCCCGGGAAAAGAGACCCAGTACTTC.

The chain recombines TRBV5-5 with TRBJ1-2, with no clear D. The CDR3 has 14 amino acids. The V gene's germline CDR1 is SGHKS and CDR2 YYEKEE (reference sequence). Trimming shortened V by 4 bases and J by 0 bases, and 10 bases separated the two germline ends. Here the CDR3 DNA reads TGTGCCAGCAGCCTGTTAATAGCTAACTATGGCTACACCTTC. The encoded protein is CASSLLIANYGYTF.

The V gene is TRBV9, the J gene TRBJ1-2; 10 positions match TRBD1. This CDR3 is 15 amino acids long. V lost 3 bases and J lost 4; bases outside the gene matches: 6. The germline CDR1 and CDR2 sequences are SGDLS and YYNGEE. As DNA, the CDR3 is TGTGCCAGCAGCGCTCGGACAGGGGGAGGCTATGGCTACACCTTC. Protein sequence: CASSARTGGGYGYTF.

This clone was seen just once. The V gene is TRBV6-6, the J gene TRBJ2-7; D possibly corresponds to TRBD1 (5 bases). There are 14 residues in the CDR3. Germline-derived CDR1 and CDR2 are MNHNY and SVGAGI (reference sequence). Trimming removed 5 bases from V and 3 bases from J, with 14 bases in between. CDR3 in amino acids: CASSPTPTVYEQYF. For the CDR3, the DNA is TGTGCCAGCAGTCCAACCCCGACAGTCTACGAGCAGTACTTC.

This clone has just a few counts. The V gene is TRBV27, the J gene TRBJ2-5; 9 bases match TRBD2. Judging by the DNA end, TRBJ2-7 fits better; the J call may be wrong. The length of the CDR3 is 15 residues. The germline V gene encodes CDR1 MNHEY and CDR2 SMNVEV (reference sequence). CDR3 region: CASSFGAGGAYEQYF. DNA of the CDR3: TGTGCCAGCAGTTTCGGAGCGGGGGGCGCCTACGAGCAGTACTTC.